This T cell receptor (beta chain) was identified during a study of T-cell memory formation after mild COVID-19. General study findings and limits: Researchers found some responding clones in pre-infection memory, a sign that cross-reactive memory joined. Unconfirmed was the SARS-CoV-2 specificity of second-wave clones that peaked on day 37.

Trimming left V 6 bases short and J 5 bases short, with 13 bases between. There are 13 residues in the CDR3. Germline CDR1 reads MNHEY; CDR2 reads SVGEGT. The 5'RACE method, run with constant-segment primers, produced TCR alpha and TCR beta cDNA libraries (carrying sample barcodes and UMIs). MiXCR, run by TCRdb on the 5' RACE reads, gives a single entry per CDR3 protein. The sample consists of more than 250,000 distinct CDR3 sequences, roughly 15% of them appearing once. As regards this clonotype: What it binds is not known.

This rearrangement joins TRBV6-2 or TRBV6-3 to TRBJ2-5; possibly TRBD2 for D (5 bases). The sample comprised PBMCs or a T cell subset sorted from them (not recorded which). The receptor comes from a young man who had mild COVID-19 (a few samples of this study predate the infection). Cell type and time point are not known. The DNA for the CDR3 is TGTGCCAGCAGGGGTAGTAGCGTCGAGACCCAGTACTTC. Encoded protein: CASRGSSVETQYF.